These T cell receptor beta chains were read from a single sample in a study of blood T cell repertoires in COVID-19. Clones were read by immunoSEQ multiplex PCR, and TCRdb kept only the in-frame ones, dropping some. The sample has about 100,000 clones, about 80% seen once; the top ten hold roughly 4%. Material: peripheral blood. All receptors come from a man aged 70 or older with acute or convalescent COVID-19. Each CDR3 is given with its conserved first and last residue. The D gene is left open where the match is weak. Clone size, where shown, is once, few, many, or a class for clones that have expanded.

V gene	J gene	clone size	D gene	CDR3 DNA	CDR3 protein
TRBV9	TRBJ2-2	-	TRBD2	TGTGCCAGCAGCGTAAAACTAGCGGGGAAGACCGGGGAGCTGTTTTTT	CASSVKLAGKTGELFF
TRBV28	TRBJ1-1	-	TRBD1	TGTGCCAGCAGTGAACTTTGGGGACAGTTGAACACTGAAGCTTTCTTT	CASSELWGQLNTEAFF
TRBV21-1	TRBJ2-7	-	-	TGTGCCAGCAGCAAAGCGCGCAGGGGGCGCATGTACGAGCAGTACTTC	CASSKARRGRMYEQYF
TRBV12-3/TRBV12-4	TRBJ1-1	-	-	TGTGCCAGCAGCCCTGGCCCCGAAGCTTTCTTT	CASSPGPEAFF
TRBV11-3	TRBJ1-6	-	-	TGTGCCAGCAGCTTAGACCAGGGATCACCCCTCCACTTT	CASSLDQGSPLHF
TRBV27	TRBJ1-3	-	TRBD1	TGTGCCAGCAGTATTACGACAGGGTTTGCTGGAAACACCATATATTTT	CASSITTGFAGNTIYF
TRBV6-6	TRBJ2-1	-	TRBD2	TGTGCCACCCTGGGGACTAGCGGCCGAGGTGCCCAGTTCTTC	CATLGTSGRGAQFF
TRBV7-2	TRBJ1-2	-	TRBD1	TGTGCCAGCACCACCGGGACAGGGGCCTATGGCTACACCTTC	CASTTGTGAYGYTF
TRBV4-1	TRBJ2-7	-	TRBD1	TGCGCCAGCAGCCAAGAACCGGGACAGGGATACGAGCAGTACTTC	CASSQEPGQGYEQYF
TRBV7-2	TRBJ2-2	-	-	TGTGCCAGCAGCTTAAACGGGGTGAACACCGGGGAGCTGTTTTTT	CASSLNGVNTGELFF
TRBV7-8	TRBJ1-3	few	TRBD1	TGTGCCAGCAGCTTAGGGGACAGGGGAAACACCATATATTTT	CASSLGDRGNTIYF
TRBV2	TRBJ1-3	few	TRBD1	TGTGCCAGCATTCGAGGGACAGTTGGAAACACCATATATTTT	CASIRGTVGNTIYF
TRBV2	TRBJ2-2	-	TRBD1	TGTGCCAGCAAACCGACAGGGGGCACCGGGGAGCTGTTTTTT	CASKPTGGTGELFF
TRBV7-6	TRBJ2-1	-	-	TGTGCCAGCGGGGCCTCCTACAATGAGCAGTTCTTC	CASGASYNEQFF
TRBV2	TRBJ2-5	-	TRBD2	TGTGCCAGCAGTGGACAGCGGGGGCTACAAGAGACCCAGTACTTC	CASSGQRGLQETQYF
TRBV4-1	TRBJ1-2	-	-	TGCGCCAGCAGCCAAGATCTTGCGGGAAACTATGGCTACACCTTC	CASSQDLAGNYGYTF
TRBV18	TRBJ1-2	-	-	TGTGCCAGCTCACGATCGGAGGATGGCTACACCTTC	CASSRSEDGYTF
TRBV13	TRBJ2-3	-	TRBD2	TGTGCCAGCAGCTTAGGGGTAGCGGGGGCAGATACGCAGTATTTT	CASSLGVAGADTQYF
TRBV3-1/TRBV3-2	TRBJ1-1	once	TRBD1	TGTGCCAGCAGCTTCGACAGGGCTAGGTCTGAAGCTTTCTTT	CASSFDRARSEAFF
TRBV6-5	TRBJ2-6	-	-	TGTGCCAGCGGCACGCCTGGGGCCAACGTCCTGACTTTC	CASGTPGANVLTF
TRBV6-1	TRBJ1-6	-	-	TGTGCCAGCAGTGAAAATTGGGGCCTGGATTCCTCCTATAATTCACCCCTCCACTTT	CASSENWGLDSSYNSPLHF
TRBV10-3	TRBJ1-4	-	-	TGTGCCATCAGTGAGGGACAGAGGGGCGAAAAACTGTTTTTT	CAISEGQRGEKLFF
TRBV7-2	TRBJ1-6	-	-	TGTGCCAGCAGCTTAGCGTTTAGTTCACCCCTCCACTTT	CASSLAFSSPLHF
TRBV19	TRBJ1-1	-	-	TGTGCCAGTAGTATGTCTCCAGGGATGAGTGACACTGAAGCTTTCTTT	CASSMSPGMSDTEAFF
TRBV24-1	TRBJ2-2	-	TRBD2	TGTGCCACCAGTGACAGCGGGGGGGACACCGGGGAGCTGTTTTTT	CATSDSGGDTGELFF
TRBV6-2/TRBV6-3	TRBJ2-7	-	TRBD1	TGTGCCAGCAGTCTACAGGGGAACGAGCAGTACTTC	CASSLQGNEQYF
TRBV23-1	TRBJ2-2	-	-	TGCGCCAGCAGTCAATCGGGAGGAGTGAACACCGGGGAGCTGTTTTTT	CASSQSGGVNTGELFF
TRBV9	TRBJ2-7	-	-	TGTGCCAGCGCGCCGGGCGGGCACTCCTACGAGCAGTACTTC	CASAPGGHSYEQYF
TRBV7-9	TRBJ1-1	-	TRBD1	TGTGCCAGCACTTCCCAGGGGGCGGACACTGAAGCTTTCTTT	CASTSQGADTEAFF
TRBV7-6	TRBJ2-1	medium-sized	-	TGTGCCAGCAGCTTAGGACTAGAGGCTCGGGGTGAGCAGTTCTTC	CASSLGLEARGEQFF
TRBV27	TRBJ2-3	-	-	TGTGCCAGCGGCCTAACAGGTAACTCTGATACGCAGTATTTT	CASGLTGNSDTQYF
TRBV10-3	TRBJ2-7	-	TRBD1	TGTGCCATCACTACGAGCCCGGGACAGGGTTTATCCGAGCAGTACTTC	CAITTSPGQGLSEQYF
TRBV11-2	TRBJ2-5	-	TRBD1	TGTGCCAGCAGCCGCGACAGGGGGGAGACCCAGTACTTC	CASSRDRGETQYF
TRBV3-1/TRBV3-2	TRBJ1-3	-	TRBD1	TGTGCCAGCAGCCAAGGACAGGGGGTCACTGGAAACACCATATATTTT	CASSQGQGVTGNTIYF
TRBV10-2	TRBJ2-3	-	-	TGCGCCAGCAGTGAGAGGTTAGCTTCCACAGATACGCAGTATTTT	CASSERLASTDTQYF
TRBV19	TRBJ1-2	-	-	TGTGCCAGTAGATACCCGTGGGCTGATGGCTACACCTTC	CASRYPWADGYTF
TRBV15	TRBJ1-1	-	-	TGTGCCACCAGCAGAGATATTTACACTGAAGCTTTCTTT	CATSRDIYTEAFF
TRBV10-3	TRBJ1-2	-	-	TGTGCCATCAGCCAGGCAGACAAGTTTACTGGCTATGGCTACACCTTC	CAISQADKFTGYGYTF
TRBV19	TRBJ1-5	-	TRBD1	TGTGCCAGTAGTATATACACCCCGGGACAGAGGAGTCAGCCCCAGCATTTT	CASSIYTPGQRSQPQHF
TRBV6-4	TRBJ1-2	-	-	TGTGCCAGCAGTGACTCGAGTGGCTACACCTTC	CASSDSSGYTF
TRBV6-2/TRBV6-3	TRBJ2-1	-	-	TGTGCCAGCAGTTCCGGTCCTGGGGGGAAGTTCTTC	CASSSGPGGKFF
TRBV21-1	TRBJ2-1	-	-	TGTGCCATCGACAGGGATACGTACAATGAGCAGTTCTTC	CAIDRDTYNEQFF
TRBV5-1	TRBJ1-1	once	-	TGCGCCAGCAGCCCGCTCATTGGGGGGTCTGAAGCTTTCTTT	CASSPLIGGSEAFF
TRBV19	TRBJ1-3	-	-	TGTGCCAGTAGTATAACCCGAACAGGGATTGGAAACACCATATATTTT	CASSITRTGIGNTIYF
TRBV5-6	TRBJ2-5	-	-	TGTGCCAGCAGCCTGCAAGAGACCCAGTACTTC	CASSLQETQYF
TRBV7-2	TRBJ2-5	-	TRBD2	TGTGCCAGCAGCTTAAATCCAGCGGGGGGGAGTCAAGAGACCCAGTACTTC	CASSLNPAGGSQETQYF
TRBV11-2	TRBJ2-5	-	-	TGTGCCAGCAGCTTAGTAAGGGGTGTCCAAGAGACCCAGTACTTC	CASSLVRGVQETQYF
TRBV6-1	TRBJ1-5	-	TRBD1	TGTGCCAGCAGTGGGACAGGGGGCATTGCTGCCAGCAATCAGCCCCAGCATTTT	CASSGTGGIAASNQPQHF
TRBV2	TRBJ2-2	-	-	TGTGCCAAAGCCGGGACTGGGATCACCGGGGAGCTGTTTTTT	CAKAGTGITGELFF
TRBV5-1	TRBJ2-1	-	-	TGCGCCAGCAGCTTGGTTCGGGATTCTTACAATGAGCAGTTCTTC	CASSLVRDSYNEQFF
TRBV29-1	TRBJ1-2	-	-	TGCAGCGTTGAAGATCGGTTCTATGGCTACACCTTC	CSVEDRFYGYTF
TRBV29-1	TRBJ2-3	-	TRBD1	TGCAGCGTGACCGGGACAGGGGGCTCAGATACGCAGTATTTT	CSVTGTGGSDTQYF